Listed below are T cell receptor beta chains from one sample, sequenced in a study of CD8+CD57+ T cells in acquired aplastic anemia. From the reads, TCRdb called clonotypes with MiXCR, one entry per CDR3 protein. The data show about 420,000 distinct CDR3 sequences, 65% to 80% seen once. Specimen: sorted CD4+, CD8+, or CD8+CD57+ T cells (not recorded which) from PBMCs. Receptors were obtained from a human donor in good health, serving as a control. CDR3s include the opening cysteine and the closing phenylalanine or tryptophan. D genes are given only for firm matches. Only part of the rows carry a size: once, few, many, or a class if the clone is expanded.

J gene | clone size | V gene | D gene | CDR3 protein | CDR3 DNA
TRBJ2-5 | NA | TRBV7-9 | NA | CASSLGKRTQETQYF | TGTGCCAGCAGCTTAGGGAAGCGGACCCAAGAGACCCAGTACTTC
TRBJ1-6 | once | TRBV11-2 | NA | CASSGRHGDSPLHF | TGTGCCAGCAGCGGACGGCACGGCGATTCACCCCTCCACTTT
TRBJ2-1 | NA | TRBV9 | NA | CASSGHGSSYYVQFF | TGTGCCAGCAGCGGGCACGGATCCTCCTACTATGTGCAGTTCTTC
TRBJ1-5 | NA | TRBV10-2 | NA | CASSALGNQPQHF | TGTGCCAGCAGTGCTTTGGGGAATCAGCCCCAGCATTTT
TRBJ2-7 | NA | TRBV11-2 | NA | CASSQGGGEEQYF | TGTGCCAGCAGCCAAGGGGGGGGGGAAGAGCAGTACTTC
TRBJ2-7 | many | TRBV15 | TRBD1 | CATTPGQGDEQYF | TGTGCCACCACTCCCGGACAGGGGGACGAGCAGTACTTC
TRBJ1-5 | NA | TRBV7-2 | NA | CASRCRCGDQYQHF | TGTGCCAGCCGGTGCCGGTGTGGCGATCAGTACCAGCATTTT
TRBJ2-7 | NA | TRBV7-3 | NA | CASSLELGGGVYEQYF | TGTGCCAGCAGCTTAGAATTAGGCGGAGGGGTCTACGAGCAGTACTTC
TRBJ1-4 | few | TRBV20-1 | TRBD1 | CSARDPTGGIEKLFF | TGCAGTGCTAGAGATCCCACAGGGGGCATTGAAAAACTGTTTTTT
TRBJ1-2 | NA | TRBV7-9 | NA | CASSLGATWRYGYTF | TGTGCCAGCAGCTTAGGAGCGACCTGGCGCTATGGCTACACCTTC
TRBJ1-2 | few | TRBV10-3 | TRBD1 | CAISSSGQGADYGYTF | TGTGCCATCAGTTCGTCGGGACAGGGGGCAGACTATGGCTACACCTTC
TRBJ1-2 | NA | TRBV9 | NA | CASNQGGQETQYTF | TGTGCCAGCAACCAAGGAGGGCAAGAGACCCAGTACACCTTC
TRBJ2-2 | NA | TRBV7-6 | TRBD2 | CASSFMGGSGELFF | TGTGCCAGCAGCTTCATGGGAGGGTCCGGGGAGCTGTTTTTT
TRBJ2-3 | many | TRBV5-1 | TRBD2 | CASSLGAGGSDTQYF | TGCGCCAGCAGCTTAGGGGCGGGGGGCTCAGATACGCAGTATTTT
TRBJ2-7 | NA | TRBV24-1 | NA | CAPPWEQYF | TGTGCCCCCCCATGGGAGCAGTACTTC
TRBJ2-7 | NA | TRBV20-1 | TRBD1 | CSANGQGQEAYF | TGCAGTGCTAATGGACAGGGGCAAGAAGCGTACTTC
TRBJ2-7 | NA | TRBV24-1 | NA | CATSDLARGYEQYF | TGTGCCACCAGTGATTTAGCCAGGGGCTACGAGCAGTACTTC
TRBJ1-1 | NA | TRBV12-3/TRBV12-4 | NA | CASRGDYKNTEAFF | TGTGCCAGCAGAGGGGATTACAAGAACACTGAAGCTTTCTTT
TRBJ2-7 | many | TRBV7-2 | NA | CASSLAGGHREQYF | TGTGCCAGCAGCTTAGCGGGGGGGCATCGCGAGCAGTACTTC
TRBJ1-1 | NA | TRBV20-1 | NA | CSARANAGVGTEAFF | TGCAGTGCTAGAGCTAATGCGGGGGTCGGCACTGAAGCTTTCTTT
TRBJ1-6 | NA | TRBV9 | TRBD1 | CASSLVQGWNTPLHF | TGCGCCAGCAGCTTGGTACAGGGGTGGAATACACCCCTCCACTTT
TRBJ1-3 | many | TRBV7-2 | NA | CASSLRRTDSGNTIYF | TGTGCCAGCAGCTTACGGCGGACTGACTCTGGAAACACCATATATTTT
TRBJ1-1 | NA | TRBV9 | NA | CASARQVAENHEAFF | TGTGCCAGCGCTCGGCAGGTGGCAGAAAACCATGAAGCTTTCTTT
TRBJ2-7 | NA | TRBV15 | NA | CAAGRRAGSIVYEQYF | TGTGCCGCCGGCAGAAGAGCAGGGAGCATAGTCTACGAGCAGTACTTC